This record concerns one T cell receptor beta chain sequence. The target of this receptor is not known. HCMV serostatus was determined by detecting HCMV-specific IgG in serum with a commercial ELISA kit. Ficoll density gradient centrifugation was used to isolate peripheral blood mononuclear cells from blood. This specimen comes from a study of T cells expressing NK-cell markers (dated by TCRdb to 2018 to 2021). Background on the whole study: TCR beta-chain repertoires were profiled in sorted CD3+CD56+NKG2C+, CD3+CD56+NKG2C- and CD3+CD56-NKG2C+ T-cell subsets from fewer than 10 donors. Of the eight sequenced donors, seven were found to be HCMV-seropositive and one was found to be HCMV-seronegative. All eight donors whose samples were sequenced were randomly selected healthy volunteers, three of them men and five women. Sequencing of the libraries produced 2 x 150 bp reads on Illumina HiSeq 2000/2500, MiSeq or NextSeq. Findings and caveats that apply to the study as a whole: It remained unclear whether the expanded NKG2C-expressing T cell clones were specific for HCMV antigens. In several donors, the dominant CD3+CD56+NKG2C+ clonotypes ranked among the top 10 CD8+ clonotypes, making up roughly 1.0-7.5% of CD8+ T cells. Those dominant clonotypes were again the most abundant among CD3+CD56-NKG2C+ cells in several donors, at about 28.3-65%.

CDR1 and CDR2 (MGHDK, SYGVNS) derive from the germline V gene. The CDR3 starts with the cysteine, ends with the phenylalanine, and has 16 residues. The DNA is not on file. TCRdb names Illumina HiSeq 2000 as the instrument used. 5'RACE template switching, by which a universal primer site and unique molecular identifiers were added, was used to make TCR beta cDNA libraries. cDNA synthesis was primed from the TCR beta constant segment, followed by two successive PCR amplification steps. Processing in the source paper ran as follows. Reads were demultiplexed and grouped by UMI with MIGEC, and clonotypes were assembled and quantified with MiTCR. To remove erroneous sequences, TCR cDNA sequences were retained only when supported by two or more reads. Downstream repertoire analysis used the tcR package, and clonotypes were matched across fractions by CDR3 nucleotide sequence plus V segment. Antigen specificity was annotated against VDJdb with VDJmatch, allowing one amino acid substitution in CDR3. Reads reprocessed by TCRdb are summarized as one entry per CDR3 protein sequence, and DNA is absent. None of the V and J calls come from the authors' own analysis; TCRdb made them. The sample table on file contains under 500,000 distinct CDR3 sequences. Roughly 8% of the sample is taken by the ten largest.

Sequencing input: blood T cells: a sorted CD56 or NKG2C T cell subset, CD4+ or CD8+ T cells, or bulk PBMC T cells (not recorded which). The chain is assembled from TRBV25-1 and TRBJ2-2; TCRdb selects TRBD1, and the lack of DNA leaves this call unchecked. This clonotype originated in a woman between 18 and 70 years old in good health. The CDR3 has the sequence CASSESRGMGTGELFF.